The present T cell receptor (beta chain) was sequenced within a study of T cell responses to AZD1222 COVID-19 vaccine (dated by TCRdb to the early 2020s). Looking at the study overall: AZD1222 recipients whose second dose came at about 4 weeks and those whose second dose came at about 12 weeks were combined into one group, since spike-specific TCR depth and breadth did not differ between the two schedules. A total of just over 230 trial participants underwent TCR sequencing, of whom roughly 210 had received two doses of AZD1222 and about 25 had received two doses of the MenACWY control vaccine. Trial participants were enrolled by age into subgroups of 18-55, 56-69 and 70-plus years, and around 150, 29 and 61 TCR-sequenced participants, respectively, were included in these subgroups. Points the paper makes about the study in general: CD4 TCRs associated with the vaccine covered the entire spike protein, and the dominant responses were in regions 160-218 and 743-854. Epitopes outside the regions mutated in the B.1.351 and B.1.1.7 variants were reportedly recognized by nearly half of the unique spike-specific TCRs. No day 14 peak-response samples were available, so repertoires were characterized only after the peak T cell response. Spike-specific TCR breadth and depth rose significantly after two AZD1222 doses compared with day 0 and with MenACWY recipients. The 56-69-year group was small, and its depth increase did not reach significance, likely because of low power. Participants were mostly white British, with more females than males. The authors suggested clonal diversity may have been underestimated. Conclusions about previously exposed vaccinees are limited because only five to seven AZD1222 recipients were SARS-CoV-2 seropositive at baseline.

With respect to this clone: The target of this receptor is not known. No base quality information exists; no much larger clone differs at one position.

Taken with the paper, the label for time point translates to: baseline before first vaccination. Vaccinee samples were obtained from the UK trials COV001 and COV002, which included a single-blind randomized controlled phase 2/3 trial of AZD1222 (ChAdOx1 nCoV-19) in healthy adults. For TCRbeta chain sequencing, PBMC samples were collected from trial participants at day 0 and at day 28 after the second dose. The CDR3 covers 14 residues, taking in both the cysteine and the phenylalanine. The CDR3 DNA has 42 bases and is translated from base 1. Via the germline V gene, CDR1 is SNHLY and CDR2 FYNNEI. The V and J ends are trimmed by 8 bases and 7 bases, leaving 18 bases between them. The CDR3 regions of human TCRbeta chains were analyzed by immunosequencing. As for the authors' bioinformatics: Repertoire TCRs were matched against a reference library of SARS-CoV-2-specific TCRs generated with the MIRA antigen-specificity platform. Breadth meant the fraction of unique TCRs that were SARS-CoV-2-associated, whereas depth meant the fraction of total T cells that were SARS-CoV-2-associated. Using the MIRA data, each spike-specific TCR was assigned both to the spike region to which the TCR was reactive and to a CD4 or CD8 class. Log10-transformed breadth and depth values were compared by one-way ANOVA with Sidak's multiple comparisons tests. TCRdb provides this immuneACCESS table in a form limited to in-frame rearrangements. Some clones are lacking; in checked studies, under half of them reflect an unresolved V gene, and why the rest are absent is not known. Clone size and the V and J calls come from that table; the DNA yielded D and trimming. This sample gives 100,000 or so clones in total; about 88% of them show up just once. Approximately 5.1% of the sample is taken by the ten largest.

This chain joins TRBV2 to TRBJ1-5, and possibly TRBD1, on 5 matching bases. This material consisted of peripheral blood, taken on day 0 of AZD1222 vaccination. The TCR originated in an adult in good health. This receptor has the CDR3 CASSRQSTVQPQHF. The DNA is TGTGCCAGCTCTAGACAGTCTACTGTGCAGCCCCAGCATTTT. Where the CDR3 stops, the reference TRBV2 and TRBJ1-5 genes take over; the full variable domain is EPEVTQTPSHQVTQMGQEVILRCVPISNHLYFYWYRQILGQKVEFLVSFYNNEISEKSEIFDDQFSVERPDGSNFTLKIRSTKLEDSAMYFCASSRQSTVQPQHFGDGTRLSIL.